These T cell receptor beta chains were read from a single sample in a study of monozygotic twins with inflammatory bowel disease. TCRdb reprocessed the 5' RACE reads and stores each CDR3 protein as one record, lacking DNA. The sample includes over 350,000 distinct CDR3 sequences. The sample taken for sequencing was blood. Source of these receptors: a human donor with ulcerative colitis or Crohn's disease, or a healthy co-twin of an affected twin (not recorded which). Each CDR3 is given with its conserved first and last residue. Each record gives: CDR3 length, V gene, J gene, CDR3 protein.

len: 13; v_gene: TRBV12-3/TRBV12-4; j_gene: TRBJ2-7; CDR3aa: CASSFDGAYEQYF
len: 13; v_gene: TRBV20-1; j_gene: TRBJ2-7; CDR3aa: CSARNRGSYEQYF
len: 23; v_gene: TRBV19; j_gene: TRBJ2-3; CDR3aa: CASSIGIWYSGQGYNSRTDTQYF
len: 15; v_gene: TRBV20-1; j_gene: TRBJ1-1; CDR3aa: CSARDAGTANTEAFF
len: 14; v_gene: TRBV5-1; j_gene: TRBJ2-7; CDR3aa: CASSGGGTSYEQYF
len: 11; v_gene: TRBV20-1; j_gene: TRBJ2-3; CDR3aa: CSALSSDTQYF
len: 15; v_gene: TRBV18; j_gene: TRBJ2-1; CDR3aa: CASSPAQGSYNEQFF
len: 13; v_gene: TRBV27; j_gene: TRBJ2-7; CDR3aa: CASSLDWTYEQYF
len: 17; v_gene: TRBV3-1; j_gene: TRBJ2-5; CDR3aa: CASSQDRGGGAVETQYF
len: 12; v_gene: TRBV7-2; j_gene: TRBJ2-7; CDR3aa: CASSLARNEQYF
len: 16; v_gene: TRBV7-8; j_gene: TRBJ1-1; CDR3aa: CASSFIQGAENTEAFF
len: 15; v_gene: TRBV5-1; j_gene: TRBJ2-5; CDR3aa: CASSLFGALGETQYF
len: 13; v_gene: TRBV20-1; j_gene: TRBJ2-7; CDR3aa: CSARTGPGREQYF
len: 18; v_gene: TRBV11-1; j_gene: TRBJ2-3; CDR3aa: CASSEPSSVPGELDTQYF
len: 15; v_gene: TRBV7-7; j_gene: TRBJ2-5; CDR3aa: CASSQNGGPQETQYF
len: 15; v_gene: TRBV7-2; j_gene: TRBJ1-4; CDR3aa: CASSSGGVTNEKLFF
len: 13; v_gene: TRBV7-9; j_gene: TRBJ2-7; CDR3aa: CASSLNTHYEQYF
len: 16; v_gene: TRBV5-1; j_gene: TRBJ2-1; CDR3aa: CASSSLQGASYNEQFF
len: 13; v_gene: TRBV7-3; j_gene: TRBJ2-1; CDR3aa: CASSFLERNEQFF
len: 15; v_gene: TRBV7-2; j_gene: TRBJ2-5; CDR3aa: CASTGGGLGKETQYF
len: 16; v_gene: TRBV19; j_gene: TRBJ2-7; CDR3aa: CASSMGGDRSSYEQYF
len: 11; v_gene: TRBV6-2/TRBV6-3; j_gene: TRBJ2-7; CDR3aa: CASSYHRFQYF
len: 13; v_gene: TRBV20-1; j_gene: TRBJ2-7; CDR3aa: CSGGGQGNYEQYF
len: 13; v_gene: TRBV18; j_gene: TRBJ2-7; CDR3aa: CASSPQAGYEQYF
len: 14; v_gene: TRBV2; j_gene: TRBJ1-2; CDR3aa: CASRAGQGNYGYTF
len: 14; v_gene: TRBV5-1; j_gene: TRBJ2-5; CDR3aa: CASSPRPDQETQYF
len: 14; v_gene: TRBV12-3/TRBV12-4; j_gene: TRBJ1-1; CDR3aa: CASSFGTLGTEAFF
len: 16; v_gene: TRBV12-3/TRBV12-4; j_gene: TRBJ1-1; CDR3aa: CASSHYRDRGNTEAFF
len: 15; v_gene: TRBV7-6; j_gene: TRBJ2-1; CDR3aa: CASSATGGPSSEQFF
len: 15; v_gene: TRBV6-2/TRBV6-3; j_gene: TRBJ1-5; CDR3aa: CASSYEGVSRQPQHF
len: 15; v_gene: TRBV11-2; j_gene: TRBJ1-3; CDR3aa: CASSLEPGAGNTIYF
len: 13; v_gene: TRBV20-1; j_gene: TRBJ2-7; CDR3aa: CSARAKQGDEQYF
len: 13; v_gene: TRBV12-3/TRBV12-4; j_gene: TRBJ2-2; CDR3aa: CASGGQTPGELFF
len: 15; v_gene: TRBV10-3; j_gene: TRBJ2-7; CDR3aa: CAISGGDMPAYEQYF
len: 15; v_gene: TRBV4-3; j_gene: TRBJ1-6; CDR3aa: CASSHGTGGSSPLHF
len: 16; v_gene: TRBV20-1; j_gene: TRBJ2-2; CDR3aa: CSARRTGTGRTGELFF
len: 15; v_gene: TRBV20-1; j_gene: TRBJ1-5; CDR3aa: CSGHGSGPSNQPQHF
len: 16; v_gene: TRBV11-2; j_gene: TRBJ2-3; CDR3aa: CASSPRERGSTDTQYF
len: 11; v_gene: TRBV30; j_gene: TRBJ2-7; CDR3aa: CAWSFGREQYF
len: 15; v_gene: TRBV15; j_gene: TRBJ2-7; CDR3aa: CATSAQERPSHEQYF
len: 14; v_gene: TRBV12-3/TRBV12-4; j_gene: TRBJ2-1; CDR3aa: CASSRYRGSDEQFF
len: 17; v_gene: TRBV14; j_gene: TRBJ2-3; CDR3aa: CASSPGQFSSITDTQYF
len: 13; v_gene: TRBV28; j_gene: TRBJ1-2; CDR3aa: CASSLTGGIGYTF
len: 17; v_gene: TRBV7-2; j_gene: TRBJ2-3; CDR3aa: CASSLAAGRTSTDTQYF
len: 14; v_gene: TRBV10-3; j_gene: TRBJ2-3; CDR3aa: CAISGQTVTDTQYF
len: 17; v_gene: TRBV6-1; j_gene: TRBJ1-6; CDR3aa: CASRGGAGGAGNSPLHF
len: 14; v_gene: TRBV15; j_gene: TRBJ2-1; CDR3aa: CATSRDLTGNEQFF